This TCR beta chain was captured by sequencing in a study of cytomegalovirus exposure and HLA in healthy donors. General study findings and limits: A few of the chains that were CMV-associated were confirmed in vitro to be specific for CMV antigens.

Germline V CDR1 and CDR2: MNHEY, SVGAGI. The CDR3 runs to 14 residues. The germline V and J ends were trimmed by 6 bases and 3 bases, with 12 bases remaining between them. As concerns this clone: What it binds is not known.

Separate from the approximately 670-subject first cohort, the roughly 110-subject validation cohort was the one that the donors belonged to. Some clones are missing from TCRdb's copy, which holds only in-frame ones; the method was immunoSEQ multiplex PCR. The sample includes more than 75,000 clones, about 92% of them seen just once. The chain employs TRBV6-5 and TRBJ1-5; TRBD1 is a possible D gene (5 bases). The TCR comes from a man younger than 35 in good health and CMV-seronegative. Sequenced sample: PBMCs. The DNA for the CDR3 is TGTGCCAGCAGCAGGGTAGGAAACAATCAGCCCCAGCATTTT. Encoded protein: CASSRVGNNQPQHF.